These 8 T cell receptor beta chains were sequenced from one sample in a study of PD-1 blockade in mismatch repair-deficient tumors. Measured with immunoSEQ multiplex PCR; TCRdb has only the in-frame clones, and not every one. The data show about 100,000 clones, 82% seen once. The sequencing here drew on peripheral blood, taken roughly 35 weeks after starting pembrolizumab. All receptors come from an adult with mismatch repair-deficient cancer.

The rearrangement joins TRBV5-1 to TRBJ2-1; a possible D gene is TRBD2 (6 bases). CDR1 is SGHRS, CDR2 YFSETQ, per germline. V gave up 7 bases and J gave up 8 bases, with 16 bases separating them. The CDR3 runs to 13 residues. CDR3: CASGFRGSDEQFF. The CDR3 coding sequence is TGCGCCAGCGGTTTTCGGGGGAGCGATGAGCAGTTCTTC.

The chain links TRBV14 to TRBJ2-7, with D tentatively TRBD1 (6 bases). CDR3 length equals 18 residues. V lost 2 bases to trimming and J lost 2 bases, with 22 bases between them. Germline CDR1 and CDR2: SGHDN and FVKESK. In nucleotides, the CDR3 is TGTGCCAGCAGCCAACTGGCTTATACAGGGACACAAACCTACGAGCAGTACTTC. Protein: CASSQLAYTGTQTYEQYF.

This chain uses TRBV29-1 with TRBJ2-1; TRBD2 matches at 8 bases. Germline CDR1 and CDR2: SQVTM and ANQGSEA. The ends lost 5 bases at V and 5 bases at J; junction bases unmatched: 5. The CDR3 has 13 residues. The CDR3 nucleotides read TGCAGCGTTCGGGCGGGAGGCGACAATGAGCAGTTCTTC. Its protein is CSVRAGGDNEQFF.

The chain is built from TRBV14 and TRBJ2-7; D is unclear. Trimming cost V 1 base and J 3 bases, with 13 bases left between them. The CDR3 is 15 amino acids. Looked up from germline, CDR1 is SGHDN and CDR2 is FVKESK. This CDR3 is CASSQGRPTLYEQYF. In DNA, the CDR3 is TGTGCCAGCAGCCAAGGCCGGCCAACCCTCTACGAGCAGTACTTC.

CDR3 region: CASSEGTGVDAEAFF. CDR3 sequence (DNA): TGTGCCAGCAGCGAGGGTACAGGGGTGGACGCTGAAGCTTTCTTT. The chain joins TRBV5-4 to TRBJ1-1, with 7 bases aligning to TRBD1. This CDR3 is built from 15 residues. Germline-derived CDR1 and CDR2 are SGHNT and YYREEE (reference sequence). V shed 4 bases, J shed 6 bases, and the junction held 12 bases outside the gene matches.

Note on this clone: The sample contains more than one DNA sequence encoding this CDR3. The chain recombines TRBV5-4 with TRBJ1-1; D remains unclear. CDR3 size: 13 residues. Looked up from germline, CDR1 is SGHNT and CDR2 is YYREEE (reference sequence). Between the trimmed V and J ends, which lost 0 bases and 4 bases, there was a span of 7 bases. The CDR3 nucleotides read TGTGCCAGCAGCTTGGGGGGTAGCACTGAAGCTTTCTTT. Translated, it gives CASSLGGSTEAFF.

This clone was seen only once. The CDR3, as DNA: TGTGCCAGCAGCCCCCCCATGGACCCCGAGGATACGCAGTATTTT. This sequence encodes CASSPPMDPEDTQYF. The chain has TRBV9 and TRBJ2-3; D gene uncertain. V was trimmed by 4 bases and J by 6 bases, leaving 18 bases between them. Germline V gene sequence: CDR1 SGDLS, CDR2 YYNGEE. The CDR3 has 15 amino acids.

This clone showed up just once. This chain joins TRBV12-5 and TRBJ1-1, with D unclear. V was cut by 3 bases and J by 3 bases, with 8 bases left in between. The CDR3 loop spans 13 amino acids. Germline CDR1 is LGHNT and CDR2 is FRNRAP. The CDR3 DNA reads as TGTGCTAGTGGTTTCGCCCCATACACTGAAGCTTTCTTT. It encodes CASGFAPYTEAFF.